A single sample is the source of the 19 T cell receptor beta chains below, sequenced in a study of shared clonotypes between healthy human individuals. Using immunoSEQ multiplex PCR, the repertoire was profiled, and TCRdb retains in-frame clones only, with some absent. The sample has around 690,000 clones; less than 95% are singletons. The sample was memory CD8+ T cells from PBMCs. Subset here: CD45RO+ cells pooled with CCR7-negative TemRA cells. All receptors come from a man aged 18 to 29 in good health. Some clones in this sample may be carry-over from other donors' samples.

The CDR3 is CASSIVGMSYNEQFF. Written as DNA, the CDR3 is TGTGCCAGTAGTATAGTGGGGATGTCCTACAATGAGCAGTTCTTC. The gene calls are TRBV19 and TRBJ2-1, with unresolved D. The CDR3 totals 15 residues. CDR1 LNHDA and CDR2 SQIVND come from the germline V gene (reference sequence). Trimming took off 1 base at V and 1 base at J, with 8 bases between the two ends.

The rearrangement joins TRBV4-3 to TRBJ2-1; no clear D gene. The length of the CDR3 is 15 residues. V was clipped by 1 base and J by 0 bases, with 7 bases between them. The germline CDR1 and CDR2 sequences are LGHNA and YSLEER. CDR3 sequence (DNA): TGCGCCAGCAGCCAAGTTATCGACTCCTACAATGAGCAGTTCTTC. Translation gives CASSQVIDSYNEQFF.

The V and J genes are TRBV11-2 and TRBJ1-1; D is uncertain. V was trimmed by 3 bases and J by 1 base, leaving 21 bases between them. The CDR3 consists of 18 residues. Germline CDR1 reads SGHAT; CDR2 reads FQNNGV. CDR3 sequence: CASSFYSFRTASNTEAFF. The CDR3 bases are TGTGCCAGCAGCTTCTACTCATTTCGGACCGCCTCGAACACTGAAGCTTTCTTT.

The chain couples TRBV9 to TRBJ1-2; D may be TRBD1 (5 bases). Germline-derived CDR1 and CDR2 are SGDLS and YYNGEE. The CDR3 extends over 12 amino acids. Trimming pared 0 bases from V and 8 bases from J, leaving 8 bases between. CDR3 sequence: CASSVDRDGYTF. In DNA form, the CDR3 reads TGTGCCAGCAGCGTAGACCGGGACGGCTACACCTTC.

J is TRBJ2-1 and V is TRBV28; D may correspond to TRBD1 or TRBD2 (5 bases each). The CDR3 extends over 19 amino acids. The germline V and J ends were trimmed by 4 bases and 9 bases, with 31 bases remaining between them. Germline assignment: CDR1 MDHEN and CDR2 SYDVKM. The CDR3: CASSYQLALGGTGFLEQFF. CDR3 bases: TGTGCCAGCAGTTATCAACTGGCCTTGGGTGGGACGGGATTTCTTGAGCAGTTCTTC.

The chain combines TRBV5-1 with TRBJ2-1; D unclear. V was trimmed by 0 bases and J by 9 bases, leaving 10 bases between them. This CDR3 has 13 residues. CDR1 is SGHRS, CDR2 YFSETQ, per germline. In DNA, the CDR3 is TGCGCCAGCAGCTTGGTTGGAACTCTTGAGCAGTTCTTC. This encodes CASSLVGTLEQFF.

The chain is built from TRBV25-1 and TRBJ2-5, with 11 bases lining up with TRBD1. The CDR3 consists of 16 residues. The V segment lost 5 bases and the J segment 4 bases; nucleotides outside the gene matches: 9. Germline V gene data show CDR1 as MGHDK and CDR2 as SYGVNS. CDR3 protein: CASSRSGQGGRETQYF. The CDR3 DNA reads TGTGCCAGCAGTCGGTCGGGACAGGGGGGACGAGAGACCCAGTACTTC.

Regarding this clone: The identical CDR3 is also encoded by other nucleotide sequences in the sample. The chain combines TRBV9 with TRBJ2-1; 7 bases are a match to TRBD1. Trimming at V came to 0 bases and at J to 2 bases, leaving 2 bases not matched to a gene. Germline CDR1 SGDLS, CDR2 YYNGEE. This CDR3 comprises 15 residues. The CDR3 sequence is CASSVGGQPYNEQFF. The CDR3 DNA is TGTGCCAGCAGCGTAGGGGGACAGCCCTACAATGAGCAGTTCTTC.

The table lists this clone with a few counts. The J gene is TRBJ1-2, the V gene TRBV28; D unclear. The ends were cut back, 2 bases at V and 8 bases at J, with 6 bases in the middle. Germline V gene lookup returns CDR1 MDHEN and CDR2 SYDVKM. CDR3 length: 11 amino acids. CDR3: CASSLGPGYTF. The CDR3 DNA is TGTGCCAGCAGTTTAGGTCCGGGCTACACCTTC.

The V and J genes are TRBV29-1 and TRBJ2-1; 7 bases fit TRBD1. V shed 4 bases, J shed 0 bases, and the junction held 6 bases outside the gene matches. Germline V gene lookup returns CDR1 SQVTM and CDR2 ANQGSEA. The CDR3 runs to 15 residues. In DNA, the CDR3 is TGCAGCGTTGTCCCCAGGACAGGCTCCTACAATGAGCAGTTCTTC. Translation: CSVVPRTGSYNEQFF.

The chain couples TRBV11-3 to TRBJ1-1; D is uncertain. Looked up from germline, CDR1 is SGHNT and CDR2 is YENEEA. With 1 base removed from V and 2 bases from J, the gap between germline ends came to 8 bases. The CDR3 consists of 14 residues. The CDR3 loop reads CASSLGWSNTEAFF. The CDR3 nucleotides are TGTGCCAGCAGCTTAGGTTGGTCAAACACTGAAGCTTTCTTT. Looking up the rest from reference TRBV11-3 and TRBJ1-1 gives the full variable domain: EAGVVQSPRYKIIEKKQPVAFWCNPISGHNTLYWYLQNLGQGPELLIRYENEEAVDDSQLPKDRFSAERLKGVDSTLKIQPAELGDSAVYLCASSLGWSNTEAFFGQGTRLTVV.

This sequence joins TRBV27 and TRBJ2-7, with 11 bases matching TRBD2. V was pared by 6 bases and J by 4 bases, with 8 bases of the junction left unmatched. Per germline, CDR1 MNHEY and CDR2 SMNVEV (reference sequence). The CDR3 contains 15 residues. In nucleotides, the CDR3 is TGTGCCAGCAGGAAAACTAGCGGGAGTTATTACGAGCAGTACTTC. It encodes CASRKTSGSYYEQYF.

This chain joins TRBV6-6 and TRBJ1-2, with D possibly TRBD1 on 5 matching bases. Trimming stripped 2 bases from V and 6 bases from J, with 16 bases between. The CDR3 consists of 15 residues. CDR1 and CDR2 (germline): MNHNY, SVGAGI (reference sequence). The chain's CDR3 is CASSYTSGLLDGYTF. As DNA, the CDR3 is TGTGCCAGCAGTTACACCTCGGGACTGTTAGATGGCTACACCTTC.

This rearrangement joins TRBV7-3 to TRBJ2-7, with TRBD2 matching 11 bases. With 1 base clipped from V and 4 bases from J, the junction kept 9 bases outside the gene matches. Germline V gives CDR1 SGHTA, CDR2 FQGTGA. The CDR3 is 17 residues long. The CDR3 DNA sequence: TGTGCCAGCAGCTTAAAGGGACTAGCGGAAGTAACATACGAGCAGTACTTC. Translation: CASSLKGLAEVTYEQYF.

This chain links TRBV7-9 with TRBJ1-2; TRBD1 is a possible D gene (5 bases). Germline CDR1 is SEHNR and CDR2 is FQNEAQ (reference sequence). Trimming shortened V by 5 bases and J by 8 bases, and 12 bases separated the two germline ends. The CDR3 sequence is 12 residues long. The CDR3 nucleotides are TGTGCCAGCAGCGAGGGGCGGGGCGGCTACACCTTC. Residues: CASSEGRGGYTF.

The table lists this clone with many counts. The chain has TRBV7-9 and TRBJ2-7; 8 bases fit TRBD2. This CDR3 is built from 13 residues. Germline loops: CDR1 SEHNR, CDR2 FQNEAQ (reference sequence). The trim removed 5 bases at V and 5 bases at J, leaving 5 bases unmatched. The chain's CDR3 is CASSRRTSNEQYF. As DNA, the CDR3 is TGTGCCAGCAGCAGGCGGACTAGCAACGAGCAGTACTTC. Supplemented by reference TRBV7-9 and TRBJ2-7, the full variable domain reads DTGVSQNPRHKITKRGQNVTFRCDPISEHNRLYWYRQTLGQGPEFLTYFQNEAQLEKSRLLSDRFSAERPKGSFSTLEIQRTEQGDSAMYLCASSRRTSNEQYFGPGTRLTVT.

The CDR3 sequence is CASSEGAQGAAGELFF. The CDR3 DNA reads TGTGCCAGCAGCGAAGGGGCCCAGGGGGCGGCCGGGGAGCTGTTTTTT. The V gene is TRBV7-9, the J gene TRBJ2-2, with 8 bases lining up with TRBD1. The CDR3 extends over 16 amino acids. The germline gives CDR1 SEHNR, CDR2 FQNEAQ (reference sequence). J gave up 6 bases and V 5 bases, and 11 bases lay outside the gene matches. The full variable domain, completed using reference TRBV7-9 and TRBJ2-2, is DTGVSQNPRHKITKRGQNVTFRCDPISEHNRLYWYRQTLGQGPEFLTYFQNEAQLEKSRLLSDRFSAERPKGSFSTLEIQRTEQGDSAMYLCASSEGAQGAAGELFFGEGSRLTVL.

The V call is TRBV11-2, the J call TRBJ2-2; D unclear. V gave up 1 base and J gave up 6 bases, with 3 bases separating them. The CDR3 runs to 12 residues. Germline lookup yields CDR1 SGHAT and CDR2 FQNNGV. The DNA of the CDR3 is TGTGCCAGCAGCTTAGGTTCCGGGGAGCTGTTTTTT. This codes for CASSLGSGELFF.

As DNA, the CDR3 is TGTGCCTCGGCCGGCGGTGAAGCTTTCTTT. Protein: CASAGGEAFF. This rearrangement joins TRBV19 to TRBJ1-1; no definite D call. Trimming pared 11 bases from V and 7 bases from J, leaving 11 bases between. The CDR3 runs 10 residues. CDR1 and CDR2 (germline): LNHDA, SQIVND (reference sequence).